These 10 T cell receptor beta chains were all obtained from the same sample, sequenced in a study of identical twins. From the 5' RACE reads, TCRdb called clonotypes with MiXCR, one entry per CDR3 protein. The sample holds 450,000 to 650,000 distinct CDR3 sequences, 13% to 15% seen once. The data were also submitted as part of a second study, on yellow fever vaccine responses in identical twins.

Material for sequencing was CD4+ T cells sorted from blood. All receptors come from a young woman in good health.

V is TRBV9 and J is TRBJ2-3, with D hard to call. Germline-derived CDR1 and CDR2 are SGDLS and YYNGEE. V gave up 7 bases and J gave up 1 base, with 10 bases separating them. This CDR3 has 13 amino acids. CDR3 sequence: CASGEAGTDTQYF. CDR3 in DNA: TGTGCCAGCGGGGAAGCAGGCACAGATACGCAGTATTTT.

V and J are TRBV27 and TRBJ2-5; 9 nucleotides line up with TRBD1. There are 15 residues in the CDR3. Germline trimming cut 5 bases from V and 7 bases from J; bases unmatched to any gene: 11. The germline gives CDR1 MNHEY, CDR2 SMNVEV (reference sequence). CDR3 region: CASSEPGQGLRTQYF. For the CDR3, the DNA is TGTGCCAGCAGTGAACCGGGACAGGGACTAAGGACCCAGTACTTC.

This clonotype was seen ten or more times. V and J are TRBV12-3 or TRBV12-4 and TRBJ2-2; TRBD2 matches at 8 bases. The CDR3 totals 16 residues. V dropped 4 bases and J dropped 3; count of bases not matched to a gene: 7. CDR3 sequence reads: CASSSLSGTDTGELFF. CDR3 coding DNA: TGTGCCAGCAGTTCCCTTAGCGGGACCGACACCGGGGAGCTGTTTTTT.

This chain connects TRBV19 to TRBJ1-6; 9 bases fit TRBD1. Germline assignment: CDR1 LNHDA and CDR2 SQIVND (reference sequence). The CDR3 is 14 residues long. V gave up 8 bases and J gave up 7 bases; unmatched junction bases: 6. CDR3 region: CASGLGQGNSPLHF. The CDR3 nucleotides read TGTGCCAGTGGGCTGGGACAGGGAAATTCACCCCTCCACTTT.

The gene calls are TRBV28 and TRBJ2-1, with unresolved D. CDR1 MDHEN and CDR2 SYDVKM come from the germline V gene. The CDR3 covers 16 residues. V lost 5 bases and J lost 4, with 18 bases in between. The CDR3 DNA reads as TGTGCCAGCAGTCCCTCGATTGGCCGTCCTTACAATGAGCAGTTCTTC. Its translation: CASSPSIGRPYNEQFF. The full variable domain, its missing parts supplied by reference TRBV28 and TRBJ2-1, is DVKVTQSSRYLVKRTGEKVFLECVQDMDHENMFWYRQDPGLGLRLIYFSYDVKMKEKGDIPEGYSVSREKKERFSLILESASTNQTSMYLCASSPSIGRPYNEQFFGPGTRLTVL.

In this sample, this clonotype turned up a few times. This chain links TRBV7-2 with TRBJ2-3; 11 bases line up with TRBD1. CDR3 length: 16 amino acids. Germline V gives CDR1 SGHTA, CDR2 FQGNSA. Losses at the gene ends were 4 bases for V and 3 bases for J; bases not matched to a gene: 6. The CDR3 loop reads CASSSGTGGRTDTQYF. In DNA form, the CDR3 reads TGTGCCAGCAGCTCTGGGACAGGGGGACGGACAGATACGCAGTATTTT.

The chain is built from TRBV19 and TRBJ2-1, with 7 bases lining up with TRBD1. The germline gives CDR1 LNHDA, CDR2 SQIVND (reference sequence). Trimming removed 4 bases from V and 6 bases from J; junction bases left unmatched: 12. The CDR3 is made up of 16 amino acids. CDR3 loop: CASSTPGTDMANEQFF. As DNA, the CDR3 is TGTGCCAGTAGTACTCCCGGGACAGATATGGCCAATGAGCAGTTCTTC. The full variable domain, in which reference TRBV19 and TRBJ2-1 provide the parts outside the CDR3, is DGGITQSPKYLFRKEGQNVTLSCEQNLNHDAMYWYRQDPGQGLRLIYYSQIVNDFQKGDIAEGYSVSREKKESFPLTVTSAQKNPTAFYLCASSTPGTDMANEQFFGPGTRLTVL.

In its sample, this clonotype was seen many times. The chain combines TRBV5-6 with TRBJ2-1, with D unresolved. CDR1 and CDR2 (germline): SGHDT, YYEEEE. V lost 1 base and J lost 4, with 12 bases in between. CDR3 length equals 15 residues. The CDR3 loop reads CASSLRKGIYNEQFF. CDR3 coding DNA: TGTGCCAGCAGCTTGAGAAAAGGGATTTACAATGAGCAGTTCTTC.

This clonotype occurred a few times. The V gene is TRBV21-1, the J gene TRBJ1-2; no DNA check was done on the table's D call, TRBD1. TRBV21-1 is marked as a pseudogene. The CDR3 runs to 13 residues. The CDR3 DNA is TGTGCCAGCAGCAAGACAGGGTCGGGGGGCTACACCTTC. Translating it yields CASSKTGSGGYTF.

This rearrangement joins TRBV3-1 to TRBJ2-4; the match to TRBD2 covers 9 bases. The V and J ends lost 4 bases and 4 bases, in that order; junction bases with no gene match: 11. The germline V gene encodes CDR1 LGHDT and CDR2 YNNKEL (reference sequence). The CDR3 is made up of 17 amino acids. CDR3 sequence: CASSPSRGGGQKNIQYF. The CDR3 DNA is TGTGCCAGCAGCCCTTCCCGCGGGGGGGGACAAAAAAACATTCAGTACTTC.